This TCR beta chain was captured in a study of blood T cell repertoires in COVID-19. As for the study in general: PBMCs, B-cell-depleted T cells, or T cells were the source of the cDNA or gDNA that made up the material.

Between the trimmed V and J ends, which lost 3 bases and 0 bases, there was a span of 10 bases. This CDR3 has 14 amino acids. Germline V gene lookup returns CDR1 SGDLS and CDR2 YYNGEE. Clones were read by immunoSEQ multiplex PCR, and TCRdb kept only the in-frame ones, dropping some. The sample records roughly 220,000 clones, around 81% being singletons. The TCR sequence derives from a woman aged 55-70 years with acute or convalescent COVID-19. What was sequenced was peripheral blood. J is TRBJ2-7 and V is TRBV9; the D gene is possibly TRBD1 (5 bases). This chain's CDR3 is CASSGDSTSYEQYF. Written as DNA, the CDR3 is TGTGCCAGCAGCGGCGACAGCACCTCCTACGAGCAGTACTTC.